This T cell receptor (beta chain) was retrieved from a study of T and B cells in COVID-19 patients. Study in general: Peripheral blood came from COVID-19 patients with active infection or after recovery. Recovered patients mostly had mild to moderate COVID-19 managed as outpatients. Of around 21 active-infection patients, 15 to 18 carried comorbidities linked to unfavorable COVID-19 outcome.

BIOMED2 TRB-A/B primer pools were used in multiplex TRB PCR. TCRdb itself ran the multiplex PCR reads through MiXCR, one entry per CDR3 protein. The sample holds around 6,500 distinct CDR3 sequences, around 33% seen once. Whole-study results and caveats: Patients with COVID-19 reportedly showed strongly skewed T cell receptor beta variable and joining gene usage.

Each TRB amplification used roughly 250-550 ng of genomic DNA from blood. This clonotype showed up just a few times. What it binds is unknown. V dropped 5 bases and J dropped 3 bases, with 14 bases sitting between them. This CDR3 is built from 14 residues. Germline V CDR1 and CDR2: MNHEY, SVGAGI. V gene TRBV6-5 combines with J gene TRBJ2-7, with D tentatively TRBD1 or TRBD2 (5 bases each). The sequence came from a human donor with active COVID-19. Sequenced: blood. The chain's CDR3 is CASSEAWGIYEQYF. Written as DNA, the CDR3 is TGTGCCAGCAGTGAAGCTTGGGGGATCTACGAGCAGTACTTC.